The rows below give T cell receptor beta chains drawn from one sample of a study of cytomegalovirus exposure and HLA in healthy donors. Clones were read by immunoSEQ multiplex PCR, and TCRdb kept only the in-frame ones, dropping some. This repertoire shows some 95,000 clones, around four fifths found once; its top ten account for 4.5% to 6%. The sequenced sample consisted of PBMCs. The receptor source for this set is a woman aged 40 to 50 in good health and CMV-seronegative. Each CDR3 is given without its conserved first and last residue. The D gene is left open where the match is weak.

AISELIWTGCLTGYEQY TRBJ2-7 TRBV10-3 TRBD1
ASSVFGQDYGYT TRBJ1-2 TRBV2 TRBD1
ASSQGVGGSPLH TRBJ1-6 TRBV4-3 -
ASSSLAGRADTQY TRBJ2-3 TRBV6-4 TRBD2
ASRPLTTNNSPLH TRBJ1-6 TRBV6-1 -
ATGRRNTEAF TRBJ1-1 TRBV6-5 -
ASSLAGTGKETQY TRBJ2-5 TRBV5-4 TRBD1
SSSLLDTEAF TRBJ1-1 TRBV7-9 -
ASRRPSGGIYEQY TRBJ2-7 TRBV6-1 TRBD2
ASSVAEGNTEAF TRBJ1-1 TRBV9 -
ATSRDRGEETQY TRBJ2-5 TRBV15 TRBD1
ASSRGGDGYT TRBJ1-2 TRBV7-9 -
ASSRSPYEQY TRBJ2-7 TRBV5-1 -
ASSYKTGGVSEAF TRBJ1-1 TRBV6-5 TRBD1
ASSPDRAGANVLT TRBJ2-6 TRBV18 TRBD1
ASTDPGLGTDTQY TRBJ2-3 TRBV2 -
ASSFGGQETQY TRBJ2-5 TRBV6-5 -
ASSPSTSPGTDTQY TRBJ2-3 TRBV18 TRBD2
SVRHANYGYT TRBJ1-2 TRBV29-1 -
ATGGGTGISHEQF TRBJ2-1 TRBV6-6 -
AINPTSITDTQY TRBJ2-3 TRBV10-3 -
ATSRVWTGRPTDTQY TRBJ2-3 TRBV15 TRBD1